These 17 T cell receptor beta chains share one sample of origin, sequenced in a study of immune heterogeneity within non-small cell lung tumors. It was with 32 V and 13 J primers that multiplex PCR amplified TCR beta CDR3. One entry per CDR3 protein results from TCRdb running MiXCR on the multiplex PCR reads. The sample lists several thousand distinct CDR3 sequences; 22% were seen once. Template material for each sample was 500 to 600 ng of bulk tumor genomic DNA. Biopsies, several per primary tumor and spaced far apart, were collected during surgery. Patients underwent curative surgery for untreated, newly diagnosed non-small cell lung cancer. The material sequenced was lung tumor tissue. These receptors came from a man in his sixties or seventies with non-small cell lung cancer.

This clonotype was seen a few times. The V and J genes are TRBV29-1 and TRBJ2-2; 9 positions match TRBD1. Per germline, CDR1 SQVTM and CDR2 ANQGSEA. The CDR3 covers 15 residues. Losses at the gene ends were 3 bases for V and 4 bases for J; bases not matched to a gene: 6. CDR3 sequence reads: CSVDTGTGLTGELFF. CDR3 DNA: TGCAGCGTTGATACCGGGACAGGGCTCACCGGGGAGCTGTTTTTT.

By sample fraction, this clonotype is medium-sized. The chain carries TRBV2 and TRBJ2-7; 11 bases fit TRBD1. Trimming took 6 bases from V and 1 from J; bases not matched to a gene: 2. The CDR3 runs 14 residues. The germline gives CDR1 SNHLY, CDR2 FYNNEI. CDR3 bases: TGTGCCAGCAGAGGACAGGGGGCGTCCTACGAGCAGTACTTC. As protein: CASRGQGASYEQYF.

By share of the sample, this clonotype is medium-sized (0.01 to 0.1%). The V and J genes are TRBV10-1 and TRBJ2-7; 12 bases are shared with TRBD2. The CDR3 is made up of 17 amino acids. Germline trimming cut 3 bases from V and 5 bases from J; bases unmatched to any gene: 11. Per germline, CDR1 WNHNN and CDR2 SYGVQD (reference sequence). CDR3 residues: CASSEYIGTSGRHEQYF. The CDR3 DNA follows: TGCGCCAGCAGTGAATATATCGGGACTAGCGGGCGCCACGAGCAGTACTTC.

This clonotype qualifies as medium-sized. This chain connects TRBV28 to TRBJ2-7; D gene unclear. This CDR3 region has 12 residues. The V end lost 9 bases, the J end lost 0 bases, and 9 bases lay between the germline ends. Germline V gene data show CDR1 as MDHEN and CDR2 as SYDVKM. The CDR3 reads CASGRHSYEQYF. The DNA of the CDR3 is TGTGCCAGTGGGCGGCACTCCTACGAGCAGTACTTC.

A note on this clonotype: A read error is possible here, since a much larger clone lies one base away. The CDR3 loop is CASPTVPDQPQHF. DNA of the CDR3: TGTGCCAGTCCTACAGTTCCCGATCAGCCCCAGCATTTT. This sequence joins TRBV6-1 and TRBJ1-5; D is undetermined. Germline assignment: CDR1 MNHNS and CDR2 SASEGT. The CDR3 spans 13 residues. The ends were cut back, 9 bases at V and 5 bases at J, with 14 bases in the middle.

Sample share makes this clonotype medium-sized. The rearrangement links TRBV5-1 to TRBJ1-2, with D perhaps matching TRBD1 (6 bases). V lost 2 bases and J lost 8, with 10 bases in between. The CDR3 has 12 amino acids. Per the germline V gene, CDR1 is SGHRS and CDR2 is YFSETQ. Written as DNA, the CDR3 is TGCGCCAGCAGCTTAGGGGGGAGAGGCTACACCTTC. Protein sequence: CASSLGGRGYTF.

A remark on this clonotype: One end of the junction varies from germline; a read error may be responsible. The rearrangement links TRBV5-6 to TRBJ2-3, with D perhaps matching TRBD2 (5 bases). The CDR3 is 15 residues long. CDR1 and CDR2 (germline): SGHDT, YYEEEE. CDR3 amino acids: CAISPGSGSTDTQYF. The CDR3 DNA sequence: TGTGCCATCAGCCCGGGGAGCGGAAGCACAGATACGCAGTATTTT.

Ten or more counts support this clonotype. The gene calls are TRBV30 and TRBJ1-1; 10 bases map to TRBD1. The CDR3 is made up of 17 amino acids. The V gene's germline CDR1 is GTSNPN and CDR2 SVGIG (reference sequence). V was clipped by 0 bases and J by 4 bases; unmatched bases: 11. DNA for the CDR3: TGTGCCTGGAGTGTTTTTGGGACAGGGGTCTGGGGCACTGAAGCTTTCTTT. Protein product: CAWSVFGTGVWGTEAFF.

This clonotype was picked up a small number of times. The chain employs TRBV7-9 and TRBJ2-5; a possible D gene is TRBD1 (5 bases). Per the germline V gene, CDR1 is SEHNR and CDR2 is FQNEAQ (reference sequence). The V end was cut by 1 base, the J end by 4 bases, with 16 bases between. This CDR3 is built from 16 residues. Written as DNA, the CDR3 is TGTGCCAGCAGCTTAGGGGGCTTCATCTCAGGAGAGACCCAGTACTTC. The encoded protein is CASSLGGFISGETQYF.

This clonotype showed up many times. CDR3 nucleotide sequence: TGCGCCAGCAGCCAAGGGAGGGGGGCGTTTGACACCGGGGAGCTGTTTTTT. Its protein is CASSQGRGAFDTGELFF. The chain uses TRBV4-1 and TRBJ2-2; D is possibly TRBD1 or TRBD2 (6 bases each). V was cut by 1 base and J by 3 bases, with 15 bases left in between. The CDR3 totals 17 residues. The germline V gene encodes CDR1 MGHRA and CDR2 YSYEKL.

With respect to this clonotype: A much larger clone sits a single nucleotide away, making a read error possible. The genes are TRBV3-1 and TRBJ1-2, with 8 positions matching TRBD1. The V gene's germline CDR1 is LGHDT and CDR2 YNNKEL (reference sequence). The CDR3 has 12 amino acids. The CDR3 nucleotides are TGTGCCAGCAGCCGGACAGGGAATGGCTACTCCTTC. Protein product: CASSRTGNGYSF.

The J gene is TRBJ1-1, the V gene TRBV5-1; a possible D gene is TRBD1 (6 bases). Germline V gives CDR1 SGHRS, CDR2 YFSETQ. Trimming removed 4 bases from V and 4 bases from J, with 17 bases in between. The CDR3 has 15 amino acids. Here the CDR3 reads CASSDRDTGGTEAFF. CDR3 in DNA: TGCGCCAGCAGCGACCGGGACACGGGCGGCACTGAAGCTTTCTTT.

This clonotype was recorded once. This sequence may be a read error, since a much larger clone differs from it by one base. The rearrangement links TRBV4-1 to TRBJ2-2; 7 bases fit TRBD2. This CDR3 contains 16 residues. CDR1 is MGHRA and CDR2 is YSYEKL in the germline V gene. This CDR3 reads CASIQERGVNTGELFF. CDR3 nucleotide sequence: TGCGCCAGCATCCAAGAACGGGGGGTGAACACCGGGGAGCTGTTTTTT.

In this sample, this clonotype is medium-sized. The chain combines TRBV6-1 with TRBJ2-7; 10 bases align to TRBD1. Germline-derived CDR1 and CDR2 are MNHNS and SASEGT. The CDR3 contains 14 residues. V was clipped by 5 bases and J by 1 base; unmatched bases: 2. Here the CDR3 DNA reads TGTGCCAGCAGTAGGGACAGGGGATCCTACGAGCAGTACTTC. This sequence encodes CASSRDRGSYEQYF.

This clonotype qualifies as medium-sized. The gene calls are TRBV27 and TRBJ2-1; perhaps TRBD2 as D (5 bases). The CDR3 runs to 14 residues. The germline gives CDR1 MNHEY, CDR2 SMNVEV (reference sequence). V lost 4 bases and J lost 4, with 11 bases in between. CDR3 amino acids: CASSSDSDYNEQFF. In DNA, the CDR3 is TGTGCCAGCAGTTCGGACTCAGATTACAATGAGCAGTTCTTC.

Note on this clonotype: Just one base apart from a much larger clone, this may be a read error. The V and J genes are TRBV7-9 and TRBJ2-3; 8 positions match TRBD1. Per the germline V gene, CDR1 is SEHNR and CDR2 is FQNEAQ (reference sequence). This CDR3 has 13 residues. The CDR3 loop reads CASSLGTGDTKYF. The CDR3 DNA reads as TGTGCCAGCAGCCTTGGGACAGGAGATACGAAGTATTTT.

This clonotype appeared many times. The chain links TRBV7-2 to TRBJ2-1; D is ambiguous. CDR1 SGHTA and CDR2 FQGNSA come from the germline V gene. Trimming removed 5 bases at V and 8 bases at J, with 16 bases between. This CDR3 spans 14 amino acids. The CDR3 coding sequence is TGTGCCAGCAGCCCCAGGCCCTCTATGGATGAGCAGTTCTTC. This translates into CASSPRPSMDEQFF.